These 2 T cell receptor beta chains were sequenced from one sample in a study of blood T cells in healthy people across ages. Primed by a sample-barcoded 5' primer and a J-beta primer mix, a second PCR proceeded for about 6 to 11 cycles. TCRdb re-called the 5' RACE reads with MiXCR, one entry per CDR3 protein. Seen here are 650,000 to 1,000,000 distinct CDR3 sequences, roughly 34% observed once, and the top ten hold 10% to 15%. Sample: blood. The receptors shown here come from a man between 18 and 35 years old in good health.

V is TRBV20-1 and J is TRBJ1-2; a weak D match, TRBD1 (5 bases). Germline V CDR1 and CDR2: DFQATT, SNEGSKA (reference sequence). The CDR3 sequence is 15 residues long. Trimming removed 4 bases from V and 0 bases from J, with 15 bases in between. The CDR3 nucleotides are TGCAGTGCTACAACAGGTTCTTTCGCTAACTATGGCTACACCTTC. It codes for CSATTGSFANYGYTF.

This clonotype was found a few times. The gene calls are TRBV12-3 or TRBV12-4 and TRBJ1-1; D ambiguous. The CDR3 runs 13 residues. V lost 3 bases and J 1 base, leaving 6 bases between the germline ends. CDR3 sequence (DNA): TGTGCCAGCAGTTTCCAACAGAACACTGAAGCTTTCTTT. This translates into CASSFQQNTEAFF.